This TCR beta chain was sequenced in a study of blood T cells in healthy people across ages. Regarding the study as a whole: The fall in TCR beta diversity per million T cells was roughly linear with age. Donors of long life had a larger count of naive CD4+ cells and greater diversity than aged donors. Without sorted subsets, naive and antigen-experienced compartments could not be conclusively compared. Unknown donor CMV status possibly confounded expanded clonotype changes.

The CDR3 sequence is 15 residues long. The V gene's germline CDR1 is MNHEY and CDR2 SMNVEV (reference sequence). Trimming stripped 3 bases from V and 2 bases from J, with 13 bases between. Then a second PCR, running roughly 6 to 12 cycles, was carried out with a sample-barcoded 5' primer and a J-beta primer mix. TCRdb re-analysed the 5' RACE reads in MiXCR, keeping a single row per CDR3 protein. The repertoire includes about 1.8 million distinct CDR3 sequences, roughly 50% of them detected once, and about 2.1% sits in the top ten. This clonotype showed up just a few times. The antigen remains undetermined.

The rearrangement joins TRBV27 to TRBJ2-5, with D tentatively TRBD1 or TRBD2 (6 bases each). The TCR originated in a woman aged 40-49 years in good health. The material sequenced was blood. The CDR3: CASSFTGAAQETQYF. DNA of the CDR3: TGTGCCAGCAGTTTCACGGGGGCAGCTCAAGAGACCCAGTACTTC.